This T cell receptor (beta chain) was retrieved from a study of technical replicates of blood from a handful of donors. This clone was seen just once. Germline loops: CDR1 MNHEY, CDR2 SVGAGI. Germline trimming cut 7 bases from V and 6 bases from J; bases unmatched to any gene: 4. This CDR3 region has 13 residues. Sequencing was performed with immunoSEQ multiplex PCR; in TCRdb, only in-frame clones are kept and a portion is missing. The table records nearly 80,000 clones, 95% to 98% of them present only once. V usage is TRBV6-5 and J usage is TRBJ2-1; 9 bases are shared with TRBD1. The receptor's source is a human donor in good health. Sequencing used T cells isolated from PBMCs. This CDR3 reads CASIGTGPNEQFF. In nucleotides, the CDR3 is TGTGCCAGCATAGGGACAGGGCCCAATGAGCAGTTCTTC.